The rows below give T cell receptor beta chains drawn from one sample of a study of blood T cell repertoires in COVID-19. Assay used: immunoSEQ multiplex PCR; TCRdb lists only in-frame clones, some missing. The sample shows 150,000 or so clones, 87% of them seen only once. Source material: PBMCs or T cells enriched from blood (not recorded which). Source of these receptors: a woman aged 40 to 50 who had been exposed to COVID-19. Each CDR3 is given with its conserved first and last residue. A D gene is named only where the DNA matches it firmly. Size is stated for part of the rows, as once, few or many counts, or as a class when the clone is expanded.

>TRBJ2-3|.|TRBV4-1|TRBD2
TGCGCCAGCAGCCTCAGCGGGGGGGCCATCACAGATACGCAGTATTTT
CASSLSGGAITDTQYF
>TRBJ1-6|.|TRBV25-1|.
TGTGCCAGCAGTGGCGTCTCCCTTAATTCACCCCTCCACTTT
CASSGVSLNSPLHF
>TRBJ2-7|.|TRBV12-3/TRBV12-4|.
TGTGCCAGCAGTGAGGGTGAAGCCTACGAGCAGTACTTC
CASSEGEAYEQYF
>TRBJ1-1|.|TRBV18|.
TGTGCCAGCTCACCACGGCCCTTTGGGAGCACTGAAGCTTTCTTT
CASSPRPFGSTEAFF
>TRBJ1-5|.|TRBV5-4|TRBD1
TGTGCCAGCAGCTTACAGGGGGATCAGCCCCAGCATTTT
CASSLQGDQPQHF
>TRBJ2-3|.|TRBV12-3/TRBV12-4|.
TGTGCCAGCAGCCACGGGGGTCCGGGTACGCAGTATTTT
CASSHGGPGTQYF
>TRBJ1-2|.|TRBV15|.
TGTGCCACCAGCAGAGATCGGGATCCGGGCTACTATGGCTACACCTTC
CATSRDRDPGYYGYTF
>TRBJ1-2|.|TRBV3-1/TRBV3-2|.
TGTGCCAGCAGCCAAGATCCGGACAGCTACTATGGCTACACCTTC
CASSQDPDSYYGYTF
>TRBJ1-6|.|TRBV6-6|TRBD1
TGTGCCAGCAGTCCCGGGACAGTTAATAATTCACCCCTCCACTTT
CASSPGTVNNSPLHF
>TRBJ1-1|.|TRBV28|.
TGTGCCAGCACCTTCCGCGGGGGGCAGGGTGAAGCTTTCTTT
CASTFRGGQGEAFF
>TRBJ2-7|.|TRBV20-1|.
TGCAGTGCTAGTCTACAAGACAGACGCTACGAGCAGTACTTC
CSASLQDRRYEQYF
>TRBJ2-7|once|TRBV18|TRBD2
TGTGCCAGCTCACTAAGCCTAGCGGGAGGGAGTCCCGAGCAGTACTTC
CASSLSLAGGSPEQYF
>TRBJ2-1|.|TRBV7-9|TRBD2
TGTGCCAGCAGCCCGAGGACTAGCGGAAACAATGAGCAGTTCTTC
CASSPRTSGNNEQFF
>TRBJ1-6|once|TRBV4-1|TRBD1
TGCGCCAGCAGCCAAGACGGACAGGGGCTGAGCTCCTATAATTCACCCCTCCACTTT
CASSQDGQGLSSYNSPLHF
>TRBJ1-2|.|TRBV7-8|.
TGTGCCAGCAGCCCAAACACCGGGGTTGGCGGTGGCTACACCTTC
CASSPNTGVGGGYTF